Following are 31 T cell receptor beta chains from one sample sequenced in a study of CD8+ T cells in alopecia areata. After isolation, RNA underwent reverse transcription to generate cDNA as the sequencing template. Using immunoSEQ multiplex PCR, the repertoire was profiled, and TCRdb retains in-frame clones only, with some absent. This table has under 150,000 clones, about four fifths appearing once. Described treatment: oral pan-JAK inhibitor, 5-10 mg twice daily. Material: CD8+ T cells sorted from blood, obtained at week 4, from a patient treated with tofacitinib. Receptors were obtained from a human donor with alopecia areata.

This chain links TRBV7-6 with TRBJ2-5; possible D gene TRBD1, 6 bases. V dropped 4 bases and J dropped 4 bases, with 13 bases sitting between them. Looked up from germline, CDR1 is SGHVS and CDR2 is FNYEAQ. This CDR3 region has 14 residues. The CDR3 is CASSWGQGSETQYF. CDR3 bases: TGTGCCAGCAGCTGGGGGCAGGGGTCAGAGACCCAGTACTTC.

This clone was detected a few times. The rearrangement links TRBV27 to TRBJ2-7; tentatively, D is TRBD1 (5 bases). Germline CDR1 reads MNHEY; CDR2 reads SMNVEV (reference sequence). V lost 0 bases and J lost 3, with 9 bases in between. This CDR3 spans 14 amino acids. CDR3 bases: TGTGCCAGCAGTTTATCGGGCAGGGTCTACGAGCAGTACTTC. Protein: CASSLSGRVYEQYF.

CDR3 bases: TGTGCCAGCAGCCCGGGACAGGGCGATCAGCCCCAGCATTTT. Translated: CASSPGQGDQPQHF. This chain uses TRBV7-9 with TRBJ1-5; 9 bases match TRBD1. The CDR3 totals 14 residues. The V gene's germline CDR1 is SEHNR and CDR2 FQNEAQ (reference sequence). The V and J ends lost 5 bases and 5 bases, in that order; junction bases with no gene match: 4.

The chain has TRBV10-2 and TRBJ1-2; D gene uncertain. The CDR3 covers 12 residues. Germline assignment: CDR1 WSHSY and CDR2 SAAADI. The V end was cut by 7 bases, the J end by 7 bases, with 13 bases between. CDR3 bases: TGCGCCAGCATCGGGGTTCGGGGTGGCTACACCTTC. Translated: CASIGVRGGYTF.

This clone was counted only a few times. The V and J genes are TRBV6-5 and TRBJ2-6; perhaps TRBD2 as D (6 bases). The CDR3 covers 15 residues. Germline V gives CDR1 MNHEY, CDR2 SVGAGI. The V end lost 2 bases, the J end lost 2 bases, and 7 bases lay between the germline ends. CDR3: CASSYGEAGANVLTF. DNA for the CDR3: TGTGCCAGCAGTTACGGGGAGGCTGGGGCCAACGTCCTGACTTTC.

The chain carries TRBV6-5 and TRBJ2-7, with no clear D. In germline, CDR1 is MNHEY, CDR2 SVGAGI. The CDR3 has 13 amino acids. V lost 6 bases and J lost 2, with 11 bases in between. CDR3 DNA sequence: TGTGCCAGCAGCCCCGACGCAACCTACGAGCAGTACTTC. Protein product: CASSPDATYEQYF.

The V and J genes are TRBV7-2 and TRBJ2-2; no definite D call. The CDR3 consists of 13 residues. CDR1 and CDR2 from the germline V gene are SGHTA and FQGNSA. V shed 1 base and J shed 6 bases, with 6 bases lying between them. CDR3 DNA sequence: TGTGCCAGCAGCTTAGATGTGGCCGGGGAGCTGTTTTTT. Amino acid sequence: CASSLDVAGELFF.

The chain joins TRBV23-1 to TRBJ2-7; a weak D match, TRBD1 (6 bases). TRBV23-1 is an open reading frame whose function is uncertain. The CDR3 loop spans 14 amino acids. Trimming left V 0 bases short and J 11 bases short, with 17 bases between. The CDR3, as DNA: TGCGCCAGCAGTCAATCGATTATTAGGGGACAAAAGTACTTC. Translating it yields CASSQSIIRGQKYF.

This sequence joins TRBV4-3 and TRBJ2-2, with 7 nucleotides matching TRBD1. J was trimmed by 2 bases and V by 4 bases; bases with no gene match: 4. CDR3 length: 15 residues. Germline V gene data show CDR1 as LGHNA and CDR2 as YSLEER. CDR3 loop: CASSPGTDNTGELFF. CDR3 sequence (DNA): TGCGCCAGCAGCCCTGGGACAGACAACACCGGGGAGCTGTTTTTT.

This rearrangement joins TRBV7-2 to TRBJ2-2; D unresolved. Germline V gene lookup returns CDR1 SGHTA and CDR2 FQGNSA. CDR3 size: 12 residues. Between the trimmed V and J ends, which lost 3 bases and 5 bases, there was a span of 4 bases. This chain's CDR3 is CASSFPTGELFF. For the CDR3, the DNA is TGTGCCAGCAGCTTCCCGACCGGGGAGCTGTTTTTT. Full variable domain (outside the CDR3, taken from reference TRBV7-2 and TRBJ2-2): GAGVSQSPSNKVTEKGKDVELRCDPISGHTALYWYRQSLGQGLEFLIYFQGNSAPDKSGLPSDRFSAERTGGSVSTLTIQRTQQEDSAVYLCASSFPTGELFFGEGSRLTVL.

The CDR3 nucleotides read TGTGCCAGCAATTGGGGGACAGCGTACAATGAGCAGTTCTTC. Translation: CASNWGTAYNEQFF. The rearrangement links TRBV5-6 to TRBJ2-1; TRBD1 matches 7 bases. The CDR3 runs 14 residues. V was clipped by 6 bases and J by 4 bases; unmatched bases: 7. The germline V gene encodes CDR1 SGHDT and CDR2 YYEEEE.

Regarding this clone: In the same sample, other DNA sequences code for this CDR3. This chain joins TRBV30 and TRBJ2-2, with D possibly matching TRBD2 (6 bases). Trimming took off 0 bases at V and 5 bases at J, with 10 bases between the two ends. Germline V gives CDR1 GTSNPN, CDR2 SVGIG (reference sequence). The CDR3 totals 14 residues. In DNA, the CDR3 is TGTGCCTGGAGTGTTGGGGCGGGGACCGGGGAGCTGTTTTTT. Its protein product is CAWSVGAGTGELFF. The variable domain in full, completed from reference TRBV30 and TRBJ2-2, reads SQTIHQWPATLVQPVGSPLSLECTVEGTSNPNLYWYRQAAGRGLQLLFYSVGIGQISSEVPQNLSASRPQDRQFILSSKKLLLSDSGFYLCAWSVGAGTGELFFGEGSRLTVL.

This chain uses TRBV13 with TRBJ2-2; 12 nucleotides align to TRBD2. CDR3 length equals 18 residues. J gave up 3 bases and V 3 bases, and 8 bases lay outside the gene matches. CDR1 is PRHDT and CDR2 is FYEKMQ in the germline V gene (reference sequence). CDR3 loop: CASSFLAGGPKDTGELFF. The CDR3 nucleotides are TGTGCCAGCAGCTTCCTAGCGGGGGGGCCTAAGGACACCGGGGAGCTGTTTTTT. The full variable domain, rest sourced from reference TRBV13 and TRBJ2-2, is AAGVIQSPRHLIKEKRETATLKCYPIPRHDTVYWYQQGPGQDPQFLISFYEKMQSDKGSIPDRFSAQQFSDYHSELNMSSLELGDSALYFCASSFLAGGPKDTGELFFGEGSRLTVL.

As concerns this clone: The germline gene is not matched at one end of the junction; a read error may be the cause. The chain is built from TRBV7-7 and TRBJ2-7, with D possibly matching TRBD2 (5 bases). The length of the CDR3 is 13 residues. The germline V gene has CDR1 SSHAT and CDR2 FNYEAQ (reference sequence). The CDR3 DNA sequence: TGTGCTAGCAGCTTAGACTCAAGCGGCGAGCAGTACTTC. This encodes CASSLDSSGEQYF. The full variable domain, with the rest looked up from reference TRBV7-7 and TRBJ2-7, is GAGVSQSPRYKVTKRGQDVTLRCDPISSHATLYWYQQALGQGPEFLTYFNYEAQPDKSGLPSDRFSAERPEGSISTLTIQRTEQRDSAMYRCASSLDSSGEQYFGPGTRLTVT.

This chain joins TRBV30 and TRBJ2-2; possible D gene TRBD1, 7 bases. Germline V gene data show CDR1 as GTSNPN and CDR2 as SVGIG (reference sequence). The ends were cut back, 8 bases at V and 5 bases at J, with 18 bases in the middle. This CDR3 has 14 residues. CDR3 nucleotide sequence: TGTGCCCTGGAGGGGGCCGGGGTGACCGGGGAGCTGTTTTTT. Amino acids: CALEGAGVTGELFF.

The count of this clone is one. The chain links TRBV7-8 to TRBJ2-2, with TRBD2 as a possible D gene (6 bases). CDR1 is SGHVS and CDR2 is FQNEAQ in the germline V gene. The CDR3 sequence is 17 residues long. Trimming shortened V by 1 base and J by 0 bases, and 12 bases separated the two germline ends. CDR3 DNA: TGTGCCAGCAGCTTAGGCACTAGCAGGGCGAACACCGGGGAGCTGTTTTTT. Translated, it gives CASSLGTSRANTGELFF.

The chain carries TRBV6-5 and TRBJ2-5; D unresolved. V lost 6 bases and J 2 bases, leaving 13 bases between the germline ends. Germline V lookup: CDR1 MNHEY, CDR2 SVGAGI. This CDR3 spans 14 amino acids. CDR3 nucleotide sequence: TGTGCCAGCAGAAACAGTATCTCACAAGAGACCCAGTACTTC. It encodes CASRNSISQETQYF.

A single count supports this clone. The DNA of the CDR3 is TGTGCCAGCAGCTTATTGGGCCCCTACGAGCAGTACTTC. Protein: CASSLLGPYEQYF. The chain links TRBV7-2 to TRBJ2-7, with no clear D. CDR3 length equals 13 residues. Germline loops: CDR1 SGHTA, CDR2 FQGNSA. Trimming pared 2 bases from V and 2 bases from J, leaving 7 bases between. Combining the CDR3 with reference TRBV7-2 and TRBJ2-7 gives the whole variable domain GAGVSQSPSNKVTEKGKDVELRCDPISGHTALYWYRQSLGQGLEFLIYFQGNSAPDKSGLPSDRFSAERTGGSVSTLTIQRTQQEDSAVYLCASSLLGPYEQYFGPGTRLTVT.

The chain is built from TRBV13 and TRBJ2-6; D ambiguous. This CDR3 has 13 residues. V was trimmed by 8 bases and J by 3 bases, leaving 8 bases between them. Per germline, CDR1 PRHDT and CDR2 FYEKMQ (reference sequence). The CDR3 reads CASAIGGANVLTF. Written as DNA, the CDR3 is TGTGCCAGCGCTATAGGTGGGGCCAACGTCCTGACTTTC. The variable domain in full, completed from reference TRBV13 and TRBJ2-6, reads AAGVIQSPRHLIKEKRETATLKCYPIPRHDTVYWYQQGPGQDPQFLISFYEKMQSDKGSIPDRFSAQQFSDYHSELNMSSLELGDSALYFCASAIGGANVLTFGAGSRLTVL.

This clone is a singleton in its sample. V usage is TRBV7-3 and J usage is TRBJ2-1; D is perhaps TRBD1 (5 bases). Germline lookup yields CDR1 SGHTA and CDR2 FQGTGA. Trimming shortened V by 4 bases and J by 7 bases, and 11 bases separated the two germline ends. There are 13 residues in the CDR3. CDR3 nucleotide sequence: TGTGCCAGCAGCTCATATCAGGGAAATGAGCAGTTCTTC. Translating gives CASSSYQGNEQFF.

The chain uses TRBV14 and TRBJ1-2; D is ambiguous. Germline-derived CDR1 and CDR2 are SGHDN and FVKESK. CDR3 length: 13 residues. The ends were cut back, 0 bases at V and 4 bases at J, with 6 bases in the middle. The DNA of the CDR3 is TGTGCCAGCAGCCAAGAGGGGATCTATGGCTACACCTTC. It encodes CASSQEGIYGYTF.

This chain uses TRBV7-9 with TRBJ2-7, with 7 bases identical to TRBD1. The J segment lost 3 bases and the V segment lost 6 bases, leaving 8 bases of the junction unmatched. From germline, CDR1 is SEHNR and CDR2 FQNEAQ (reference sequence). CDR3 length: 14 amino acids. CDR3 protein: CASRPVTGDYEQYF. The CDR3 region has the DNA TGTGCCAGCAGACCCGTAACAGGGGACTACGAGCAGTACTTC.

The rearrangement joins TRBV7-9 to TRBJ2-2; 7 bases agree with TRBD2. V lost 6 bases to trimming and J lost 4 bases; unmatched junction nucleotides: 11. This CDR3 comprises 16 residues. The V gene's germline CDR1 is SEHNR and CDR2 FQNEAQ (reference sequence). DNA of the CDR3: TGTGCCAGCAGTTTACATGCGGGAGTTCTCACCGGGGAGCTGTTTTTT. Its translation: CASSLHAGVLTGELFF.

The CDR3 loop reads CASSFRPSYEQYF. CDR3 bases: TGTGCCAGCAGCTTCCGGCCGTCCTACGAGCAGTACTTC. The chain recombines TRBV7-9 with TRBJ2-7, with no clear D. The CDR3 sequence is 13 residues long. V was clipped by 3 bases and J by 1 base, with 7 bases between them. Per germline, CDR1 SEHNR and CDR2 FQNEAQ (reference sequence). The whole variable domain, remainder taken from reference TRBV7-9 and TRBJ2-7, is DTGVSQNPRHKITKRGQNVTFRCDPISEHNRLYWYRQTLGQGPEFLTYFQNEAQLEKSRLLSDRFSAERPKGSFSTLEIQRTEQGDSAMYLCASSFRPSYEQYFGPGTRLTVT.

The V gene is TRBV2, the J gene TRBJ2-7; 10 bases are shared with TRBD1. CDR3 length equals 16 residues. Trimming removed 6 bases from V and 5 bases from J; junction bases left unmatched: 13. Germline assignment: CDR1 SNHLY and CDR2 FYNNEI. CDR3 bases: TGTGCCAGCAGGGCTGACAGGGGGCGCAAGGGTCACGAGCAGTACTTC. Translating it yields CASRADRGRKGHEQYF.

This rearrangement joins TRBV7-2 to TRBJ2-3; 12 bases fit TRBD2. Germline trimming cut 5 bases from V and 5 bases from J; bases unmatched to any gene: 14. The germline V gene encodes CDR1 SGHTA and CDR2 FQGNSA. The CDR3 runs 18 residues. This CDR3 reads CASSTTPLAGGYLDTQYF. The CDR3 nucleotides read TGTGCCAGCAGCACGACCCCCCTAGCGGGGGGGTACTTAGATACGCAGTATTTT. The full variable domain, completed using reference TRBV7-2 and TRBJ2-3, is GAGVSQSPSNKVTEKGKDVELRCDPISGHTALYWYRQSLGQGLEFLIYFQGNSAPDKSGLPSDRFSAERTGGSVSTLTIQRTQQEDSAVYLCASSTTPLAGGYLDTQYFGPGTRLTVL.

The rearrangement uses TRBV7-2 and TRBJ2-3, with D perhaps matching TRBD2 (6 bases). The CDR3 consists of 17 residues. Trimming took 5 bases from V and 4 from J, leaving 22 bases between them. CDR1 and CDR2 (germline): SGHTA, FQGNSA. For the CDR3, the DNA is TGTGCCAGCAGCCCAACGGGACTCCCGAAAATTTCAGATACGCAGTATTTT. It codes for CASSPTGLPKISDTQYF.

J is TRBJ2-2 and V is TRBV6-5; D call uncertain. Germline V gene data show CDR1 as MNHEY and CDR2 as SVGAGI. This CDR3 has 14 amino acids. Trimming cost V 5 bases and J 5 bases, with 12 bases left between them. The CDR3: CASSHEPSTGELFF. The CDR3 DNA follows: TGTGCCAGCAGTCACGAACCCTCGACCGGGGAGCTGTTTTTT.

The chain couples TRBV2 to TRBJ2-3; 13 bases align to TRBD2. In germline, CDR1 is SNHLY, CDR2 FYNNEI. The CDR3 consists of 16 residues. Losses at the gene ends were 5 bases for V and 5 bases for J; bases not matched to a gene: 7. The CDR3 here is CASSSTSGGRKDTQYF. The CDR3 nucleotides are TGTGCCAGCAGTTCGACTAGCGGGGGGAGGAAAGATACGCAGTATTTT.

This clone was found once. V and J are TRBV29-1 and TRBJ2-1; TRBD2 agrees at 7 bases. V was clipped by 3 bases and J by 4 bases; unmatched bases: 3. Per germline, CDR1 SQVTM and CDR2 ANQGSEA. The CDR3 covers 13 residues. The CDR3 region has the DNA TGCAGCGTTGATAGCGGGTCGTACAATGAGCAGTTCTTC. Protein product: CSVDSGSYNEQFF.

The CDR3 sequence: CASSQDNGPEQFF. Here the CDR3 DNA reads TGCGCCAGCAGCCAAGATAACGGACCCGAGCAGTTCTTC. This sequence joins TRBV4-1 and TRBJ2-1, with D unresolved. The V end was cut by 0 bases, the J end by 10 bases, with 10 bases between. Germline CDR1 MGHRA, CDR2 YSYEKL. The CDR3 has 13 residues.